The 8 T cell receptor beta chains reported below all come from one sample, sequenced in a study of identical twins (dated by TCRdb to the mid-2010s). Library method: 5' RACE. Reads for this sample came from an Illumina HiSeq 2000. The raw public data were reprocessed by TCRdb itself: fastp quality trimming at Q25, MiXCR clonotype calling, in-frame beta chains only. Rows merge per CDR3 protein into single entries with the most common DNA and genes. Across this sample there are hundreds of thousands of distinct CDR3 sequences, with under 25% seen only once. The biggest ten clones account for 0.45% to 0.5% of the sample. These sequences were also reported in another study, on yellow fever vaccine responses in identical twins.

Specimen: CD4+ T cells sorted from blood. All receptors derive from a woman in her late teens or twenties in good health.

CDR3 in amino acids: CASGKGKQETQYF. The DNA for the CDR3 is TGTGCCAGCGGCAAAGGGAAACAAGAGACCCAGTACTTC. This sequence joins TRBV7-9 and TRBJ2-5; no clear D gene. Germline CDR1 is SEHNR and CDR2 is FQNEAQ (reference sequence). The CDR3 has 13 residues. V dropped 8 bases and J dropped 2 bases, with 12 bases sitting between them.

The rearrangement joins TRBV2 to TRBJ2-1, with a possible D match to TRBD2 (5 bases). Per the germline V gene, CDR1 is SNHLY and CDR2 is FYNNEI. V lost 10 bases, J lost 4 bases, and 17 bases lay in between. The CDR3 spans 14 residues. CDR3 sequence (DNA): TGTGCCAAAAGACTAAGCGGCCCTTACAATGAGCAGTTCTTC. Protein: CAKRLSGPYNEQFF.

The DNA of the CDR3 is TGTGCTAGTGGTTTGGTACTGCGAGGGGGGGCGAGTCAGCCCCAGCATTTT. This translates into CASGLVLRGGASQPQHF. This sequence joins TRBV12-5 and TRBJ1-5; TRBD1 might be the D (6 bases). This CDR3 is 17 amino acids long. The V end lost 0 bases, the J end lost 6 bases, and 18 bases lay between the germline ends. In germline, CDR1 is LGHNT, CDR2 FRNRAP.

V gene TRBV27 combines with J gene TRBJ2-1, with TRBD2 as a possible D gene (6 bases). The V and J ends lost 6 bases and 7 bases respectively, with 16 bases between them. The CDR3 has 14 amino acids. Germline V gene lookup returns CDR1 MNHEY and CDR2 SMNVEV (reference sequence). CDR3 residues: CASRGLPNRNEQFF. The DNA for the CDR3 is TGTGCCAGCAGGGGACTTCCGAATCGAAATGAGCAGTTCTTC.

This clonotype was seen more than once but under ten times. The chain uses TRBV20-1 and TRBJ2-7; 11 positions match TRBD2. The CDR3 is made up of 13 amino acids. CDR1 is DFQATT, CDR2 SNEGSKA, per germline (reference sequence). V was clipped by 4 bases and J by 4 bases; unmatched bases: 3. Here the CDR3 reads CSAKLAGGYEQYV. The CDR3 bases are TGCAGTGCTAAGTTAGCGGGGGGGTACGAGCAGTACGTC.

J is TRBJ1-5 and V is TRBV12-3 or TRBV12-4; no clear D. V was clipped by 1 base and J by 0 bases, with 10 bases between them. This CDR3 is built from 16 residues. The CDR3 nucleotides are TGTGCCAGCAGTTTAGGGGGTTCCAATAGCAATCAGCCCCAGCATTTT. Residues: CASSLGGSNSNQPQHF.

This clonotype was observed a handful of times. The rearrangement uses TRBV7-9 and TRBJ2-6, with TRBD1 matching over 7 bases. The germline V gene encodes CDR1 SEHNR and CDR2 FQNEAQ (reference sequence). The CDR3 is 17 amino acids. Trimming removed 6 bases from V and 0 bases from J; junction bases left unmatched: 8. CDR3 DNA: TGTGCCAGCAGTGGACAGGCGTCTCTCTCTGGGGCCAACGTCCTGACTTTC. Protein: CASSGQASLSGANVLTF.

The table lists this clonotype with many counts. CDR3 residues: CASSEVWAGLKGETQYF. CDR3 DNA sequence: TGTGCCAGCAGTGAAGTCTGGGCAGGGCTGAAGGGAGAGACCCAGTACTTC. The V and J genes are TRBV2 and TRBJ2-5; D is possibly TRBD1 (5 bases). V was cut by 1 base and J by 4 bases, with 19 bases left in between. CDR3 size: 17 residues. Germline V CDR1 and CDR2: SNHLY, FYNNEI.